This T cell receptor (beta chain) was identified in a study of sequential checkpoint blockade in melanoma. About the study: First-line arms were nivolumab then ipilimumab, or the reverse, randomized 1:1. After both sequences, patients received maintenance nivolumab.

Sample treatment: randomized to nivolumab then ipilimumab (arm A) or the reverse (arm B). DNA-damaging chemotherapy had not been given to any patient beforehand. PBMC sorting kept live CD3+CD8+ cells without CD19 or CD56. Using immunoSEQ multiplex PCR, the repertoire was profiled, and TCRdb retains in-frame clones only, with some absent. The sample has around 40,000 clones, approximately 90% seen once; the top ten hold roughly 12%. Germline V gives CDR1 SEHNR, CDR2 FQNEAQ (reference sequence). V shed 5 bases and J shed 2 bases, with 12 bases lying between them. The CDR3 covers 14 residues. This TCR was sampled from a human donor with melanoma. This sequence joins TRBV7-9 and TRBJ2-5; a possible D gene is TRBD2 (6 bases). Sequenced material: CD8+ T cells sorted from blood (inferred from file names), taken from a patient given nivolumab and ipilimumab in sequence. For the CDR3, the DNA is TGTGCCAGCAGCGACCCCGGGAGACAAGAGACCCAGTACTTC. It translates to CASSDPGRQETQYF. The entire variable domain, with the rest obtained from reference TRBV7-9 and TRBJ2-5, is as follows: DTGVSQNPRHKITKRGQNVTFRCDPISEHNRLYWYRQTLGQGPEFLTYFQNEAQLEKSRLLSDRFSAERPKGSFSTLEIQRTEQGDSAMYLCASSDPGRQETQYFGPGTRLLVL.